This is a list of T cell receptor beta chains from one sample in a study of brain metastases from non-small cell lung cancer. Repertoires were generated with immunoSEQ multiplex PCR, while TCRdb's copy carries only in-frame clones and drops some. The sample holds fewer than 4,500 clones, 90% seen once. Sample: primary lung tumor tissue. These receptors were taken from a donor at least 40 years old with non-small cell lung cancer. Each CDR3 is given with its conserved first and last residue. Each record gives: D gene, clone size, CDR3 length, V gene, J gene, CDR3 DNA, CDR3 protein. A D gene is named only where the DNA matches it firmly. Clone size is shown for a subset of rows, as once, few, many or a class of expanded clone.

>TRBD1|few|15|TRBV6-5|TRBJ1-6
TGTGCCAGCAGTTACGACAGGGGAGGGAGTTCACCCCTCCACTTT
CASSYDRGGSSPLHF
>NA|NA|12|TRBV6-5|TRBJ1-1
TGTGCCAGCATGGGGGGGGCTTGGTTGACTTTCTTT
CASMGGAWLTFF
>NA|NA|14|TRBV15|TRBJ2-7
TGTGCCACCAGCAGAGAAGCCCGGGGGTACGAGCAGTACTTC
CATSREARGYEQYF
>NA|NA|12|TRBV30|TRBJ2-7
TGTGCCTGGAGTGTACTGTCCCGCGAGCAGTACTTC
CAWSVLSREQYF
>NA|NA|13|TRBV10-3|TRBJ2-5
TGTGCCATCAGTGGTGGGCTAGCGGAGACCCAGTACTTC
CAISGGLAETQYF
>TRBD1|NA|15|TRBV14|TRBJ1-1
TGTGCCAGCAGCCCAAGACAGGGTGTGAACACTGAAGCTTTCTTT
CASSPRQGVNTEAFF
>TRBD2|NA|22|TRBV28|TRBJ2-4
TGTGCCAGCAGTTCACAACTCCTTCGACTAGCGGGGGACCGGATAGCCAAAAACATTCAGTACTTC
CASSSQLLRLAGDRIAKNIQYF
>NA|NA|17|TRBV9|TRBJ1-6
TGTGCCAGCAGCGCCGAGATATGGACGGATAACAATTCACCCCTCCACTTT
CASSAEIWTDNNSPLHF
>TRBD2|NA|14|TRBV12-5|TRBJ2-1
TGTGCTAGTGGTTTGACTAGCGGGAGCTATGAGCAGTTCTTC
CASGLTSGSYEQFF
>TRBD2|NA|13|TRBV29-1|TRBJ2-5
TGCAGCGTGACTAGCGGGAGTTGGGAGACCCAGTACTTC
CSVTSGSWETQYF
>TRBD2|NA|19|TRBV7-8|TRBJ2-7
TGTGCCAGCAGCTTAGCGCGGGCTAGCGGGAGGACAAGGCCCCTCGAGCAGTACTTC
CASSLARASGRTRPLEQYF
>NA|NA|15|TRBV4-3|TRBJ2-7
TGCGCCAGCAGCCAAACCCGGGACACTATCTACGAGCAGTACTTC
CASSQTRDTIYEQYF
>TRBD1|NA|14|TRBV6-5|TRBJ2-1
TGTGCCAGCAGCCCCGGGACAGGCTACAATGAGCAGTTCTTC
CASSPGTGYNEQFF
>NA|NA|12|TRBV27|TRBJ1-6
TGTGCCAGCAGTTTCTCCCGTTCACCCCTCCACTTT
CASSFSRSPLHF
>NA|NA|16|TRBV4-1|TRBJ2-5
TGCGCCAGCAGCCAAGATGGCGGGCAGGGGCAAGAGACCCAGTACTTC
CASSQDGGQGQETQYF
>NA|NA|14|TRBV7-9|TRBJ2-5
TGTGCCAGCAGCTTAGATTTAGGGCGGGAGACCCAGTACTTC
CASSLDLGRETQYF
>TRBD1|NA|14|TRBV5-4|TRBJ2-3
TGTGCCAGCAGCGACCGGGACAGGGGGCATACGCAGTATTTT
CASSDRDRGHTQYF
>NA|NA|12|TRBV30|TRBJ1-3
TGTGCCTGTTTGGGGACTGGAAACACCATATATTTT
CACLGTGNTIYF
>TRBD1|NA|13|TRBV10-2|TRBJ1-1
TGCGCCACCTGGACAGGGGGGGACACTGAAGCTTTCTTT
CATWTGGDTEAFF
>TRBD2|NA|17|TRBV2|TRBJ2-7
TGTGCCAGCACCGGCCCAGGGAGGGTTTTGGTAAACTACGAGCAGTACTTC
CASTGPGRVLVNYEQYF
>NA|NA|15|TRBV6-2/TRBV6-3|TRBJ1-1
TGTGCCAGCAGTTACGGTACAGCTATGAACACTGAAGCTTTCTTT
CASSYGTAMNTEAFF
>TRBD1|NA|17|TRBV24-1|TRBJ2-1
TGTGCCACCAGTTCTACCTTAGGACAGGGGACCTACAATGAGCAGTTCTTC
CATSSTLGQGTYNEQFF
>NA|NA|13|TRBV5-5|TRBJ1-2
TGTGCCAGCAGCTTAGATGGGAGGACAGACTACACCTTC
CASSLDGRTDYTF
>NA|NA|15|TRBV7-2|TRBJ2-7
TGTGCCAGCAGCTTAGGCGGCGTCAGCTCCTACGAGCAGTACTTC
CASSLGGVSSYEQYF
>TRBD2|NA|16|TRBV4-2|TRBJ2-1
TGTGCCAGCAGCCGAGCTAGCGGGAGGGAGTACAATGAGCAGTTCTTC
CASSRASGREYNEQFF
>TRBD1|NA|14|TRBV5-6|TRBJ1-6
TGTGCCAGCAGCTCCCGACAGGGGGGTTCACCCCTCCACTTT
CASSSRQGGSPLHF